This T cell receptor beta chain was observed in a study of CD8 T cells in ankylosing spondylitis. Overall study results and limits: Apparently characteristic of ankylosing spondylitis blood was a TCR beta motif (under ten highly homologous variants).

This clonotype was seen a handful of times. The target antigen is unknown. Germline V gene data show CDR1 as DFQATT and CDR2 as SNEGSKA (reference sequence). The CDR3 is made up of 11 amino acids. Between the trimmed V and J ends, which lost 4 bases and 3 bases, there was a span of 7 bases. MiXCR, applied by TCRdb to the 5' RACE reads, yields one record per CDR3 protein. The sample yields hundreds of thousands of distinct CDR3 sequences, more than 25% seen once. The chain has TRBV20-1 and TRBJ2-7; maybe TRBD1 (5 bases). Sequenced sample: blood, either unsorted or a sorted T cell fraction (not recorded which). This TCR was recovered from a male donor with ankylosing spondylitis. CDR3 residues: CSAKQDYEQYF. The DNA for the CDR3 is TGCAGTGCTAAACAGGACTACGAGCAGTACTTC.